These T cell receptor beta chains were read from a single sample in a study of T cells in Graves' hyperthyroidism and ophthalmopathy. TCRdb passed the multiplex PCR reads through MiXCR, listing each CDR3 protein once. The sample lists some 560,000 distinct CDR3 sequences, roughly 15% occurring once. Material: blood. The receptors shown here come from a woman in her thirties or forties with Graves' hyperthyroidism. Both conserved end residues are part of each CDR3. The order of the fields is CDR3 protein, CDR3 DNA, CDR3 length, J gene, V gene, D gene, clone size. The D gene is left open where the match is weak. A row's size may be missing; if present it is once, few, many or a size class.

CDR3 protein: CASSLGSLEQYF; CDR3 DNA: TGTGCCAGCAGCTTGGGTTCTCTGGAGCAGTACTTC; CDR3 length: 12; J gene: TRBJ2-7; V gene: TRBV5-6; D gene: .; clone size: .
CDR3 protein: CSATPTGSGALDGYTF; CDR3 DNA: TGCAGTGCTACTCCTACGGGATCCGGAGCCTTAGATGGCTACACCTTC; CDR3 length: 16; J gene: TRBJ1-2; V gene: TRBV20-1; D gene: .; clone size: .
CDR3 protein: CASSPAYSWNEQFF; CDR3 DNA: TGCGCCAGCAGTCCCGCTTATTCTTGGAATGAGCAGTTCTTC; CDR3 length: 14; J gene: TRBJ2-1; V gene: TRBV5-1; D gene: .; clone size: many
CDR3 protein: CASSSTVTGELFF; CDR3 DNA: TGTGCCAGCAGCTCGACGGTAACCGGGGAGCTGTTTTTT; CDR3 length: 13; J gene: TRBJ2-2; V gene: TRBV7-6; D gene: .; clone size: few
CDR3 protein: CASSPTFVDGELFF; CDR3 DNA: TGTGCCAGCAGCCCAACCTTCGTAGACGGGGAGCTGTTTTTT; CDR3 length: 14; J gene: TRBJ2-2; V gene: TRBV11-2; D gene: .; clone size: many
CDR3 protein: CASSLWGTSGGEGETQYF; CDR3 DNA: TGCGCCAGCAGCTTGTGGGGGACTAGCGGAGGGGAAGGAGAGACCCAGTACTTC; CDR3 length: 18; J gene: TRBJ2-5; V gene: TRBV5-1; D gene: TRBD2; clone size: many
CDR3 protein: CAVRQGSNTEAFF; CDR3 DNA: TGTGCCGTCCGACAGGGATCGAACACTGAAGCTTTCTTT; CDR3 length: 13; J gene: TRBJ1-1; V gene: TRBV10-3; D gene: TRBD1; clone size: few
CDR3 protein: CASSQDSHTGNQPQHF; CDR3 DNA: TGCGCCAGCAGCCAAGATTCCCATACAGGCAATCAGCCCCAGCATTTT; CDR3 length: 16; J gene: TRBJ1-5; V gene: TRBV4-1; D gene: .; clone size: .
CDR3 protein: CASSLAAGGLTDTQYF; CDR3 DNA: TGCGCCAGCAGCTTGGCAGCGGGAGGGCTCACAGATACGCAGTATTTT; CDR3 length: 16; J gene: TRBJ2-3; V gene: TRBV5-1; D gene: TRBD2; clone size: many
CDR3 protein: CASSPRTGIGGGSYNEQFF; CDR3 DNA: TGTGCCAGCAGCCCACGGACAGGGATAGGCGGGGGATCCTACAATGAGCAGTTCTTC; CDR3 length: 19; J gene: TRBJ2-1; V gene: TRBV5-6; D gene: .; clone size: many
CDR3 protein: CASSPLRDRGPEQYF; CDR3 DNA: TGTGCCAGCAGCCCCCTCCGGGACAGGGGGCCCGAGCAGTACTTC; CDR3 length: 15; J gene: TRBJ2-7; V gene: TRBV5-5; D gene: TRBD1; clone size: many
CDR3 protein: CASSLGTGGYQTYEQYF; CDR3 DNA: TGCGCCAGCAGCTTGGGGACAGGGGGCTACCAGACCTACGAGCAGTACTTC; CDR3 length: 17; J gene: TRBJ2-7; V gene: TRBV5-1; D gene: TRBD1; clone size: many
CDR3 protein: CASSLSGGPPGNTIYF; CDR3 DNA: TGTGCCAGCAGTTTGTCGGGGGGGCCTCCTGGAAACACCATATATTTT; CDR3 length: 16; J gene: TRBJ1-3; V gene: TRBV28; D gene: .; clone size: .
CDR3 protein: CSAPDTLGGNEQFF; CDR3 DNA: TGCAGTGCACCGGACACCTTAGGGGGCAATGAGCAGTTCTTC; CDR3 length: 14; J gene: TRBJ2-1; V gene: TRBV20-1; D gene: .; clone size: many
CDR3 protein: CASSVAEGQADGYTF; CDR3 DNA: TGTGCCAGCAGCGTAGCTGAAGGACAGGCTGATGGCTACACCTTC; CDR3 length: 15; J gene: TRBJ1-2; V gene: TRBV9; D gene: TRBD1; clone size: .
CDR3 protein: CASSARGSSYNEQFF; CDR3 DNA: TGTGCCAGCAGCGCTAGGGGTAGCTCCTACAATGAGCAGTTCTTC; CDR3 length: 15; J gene: TRBJ2-1; V gene: TRBV7-8; D gene: .; clone size: many
CDR3 protein: CASSGTSGPSYEQYF; CDR3 DNA: TGTGCCAGCAGCGGGACTAGCGGACCCTCCTACGAGCAGTACTTC; CDR3 length: 15; J gene: TRBJ2-7; V gene: TRBV9; D gene: TRBD2; clone size: .
CDR3 protein: CSLTGGRNEQFF; CDR3 DNA: TGCAGCTTAACAGGGGGGCGGAATGAGCAGTTCTTC; CDR3 length: 12; J gene: TRBJ2-1; V gene: TRBV29-1; D gene: TRBD1; clone size: .
CDR3 protein: CASSEGPTTGEKLFF; CDR3 DNA: TGTGCCAGCAGTGAAGGGCCAACTACGGGGGAAAAACTGTTTTTT; CDR3 length: 15; J gene: TRBJ1-4; V gene: TRBV2; D gene: .; clone size: many
CDR3 protein: CSADPPAGGGYGYTF; CDR3 DNA: TGCAGTGCTGATCCCCCCGCAGGGGGTGGCTATGGCTACACCTTC; CDR3 length: 15; J gene: TRBJ1-2; V gene: TRBV20-1; D gene: TRBD1; clone size: few
CDR3 protein: CASRLGRYNEQFF; CDR3 DNA: TGTGCCAGCAGACTAGGACGCTACAATGAGCAGTTCTTC; CDR3 length: 13; J gene: TRBJ2-1; V gene: TRBV6-1; D gene: .; clone size: .
CDR3 protein: CASSDDKDRVNQPQHF; CDR3 DNA: TGCGCCAGCAGTGACGATAAAGACAGGGTCAATCAGCCCCAGCATTTT; CDR3 length: 16; J gene: TRBJ1-5; V gene: TRBV10-2; D gene: TRBD1; clone size: few
CDR3 protein: CASSLTFRTGEAWGYTF; CDR3 DNA: TGTGCCAGCAGTTTAACCTTTAGGACAGGGGAAGCTTGGGGCTACACCTTC; CDR3 length: 17; J gene: TRBJ1-2; V gene: TRBV28; D gene: TRBD1; clone size: many
CDR3 protein: CASSTLGGRAYNEQFF; CDR3 DNA: TGTGCCAGCAGTACCTTAGGCGGGAGGGCCTACAATGAGCAGTTCTTC; CDR3 length: 16; J gene: TRBJ2-1; V gene: TRBV12-3/TRBV12-4; D gene: TRBD2; clone size: few